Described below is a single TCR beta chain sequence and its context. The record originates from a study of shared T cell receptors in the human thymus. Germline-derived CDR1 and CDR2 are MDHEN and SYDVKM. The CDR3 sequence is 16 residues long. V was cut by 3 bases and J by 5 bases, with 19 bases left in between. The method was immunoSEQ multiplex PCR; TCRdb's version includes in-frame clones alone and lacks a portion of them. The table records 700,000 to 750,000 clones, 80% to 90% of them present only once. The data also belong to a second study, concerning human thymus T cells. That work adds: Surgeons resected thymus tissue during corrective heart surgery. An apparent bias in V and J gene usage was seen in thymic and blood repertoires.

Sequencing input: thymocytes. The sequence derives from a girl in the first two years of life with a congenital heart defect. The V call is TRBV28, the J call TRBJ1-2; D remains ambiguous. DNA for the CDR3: TGTGCCAGCAGTTTCCCCGCGGGAGCCTACTATTATGGCTACACCTTC. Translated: CASSFPAGAYYYGYTF.